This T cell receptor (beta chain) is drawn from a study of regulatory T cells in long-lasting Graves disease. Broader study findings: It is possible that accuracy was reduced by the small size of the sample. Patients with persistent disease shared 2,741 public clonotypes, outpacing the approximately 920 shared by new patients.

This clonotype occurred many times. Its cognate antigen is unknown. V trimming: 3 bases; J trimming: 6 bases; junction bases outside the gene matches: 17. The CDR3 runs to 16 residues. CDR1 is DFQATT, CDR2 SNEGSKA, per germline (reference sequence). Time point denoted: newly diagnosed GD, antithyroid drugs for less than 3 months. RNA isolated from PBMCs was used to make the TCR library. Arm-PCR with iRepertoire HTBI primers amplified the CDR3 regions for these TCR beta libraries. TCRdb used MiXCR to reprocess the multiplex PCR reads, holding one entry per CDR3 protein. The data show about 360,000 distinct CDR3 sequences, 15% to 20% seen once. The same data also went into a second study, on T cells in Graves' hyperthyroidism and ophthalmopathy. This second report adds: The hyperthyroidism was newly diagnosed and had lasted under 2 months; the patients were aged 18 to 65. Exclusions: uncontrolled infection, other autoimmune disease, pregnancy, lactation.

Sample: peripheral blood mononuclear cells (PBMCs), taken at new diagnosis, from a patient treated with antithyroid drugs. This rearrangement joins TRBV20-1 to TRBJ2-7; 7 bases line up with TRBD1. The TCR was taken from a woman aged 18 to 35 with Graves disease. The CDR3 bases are TGCAGTGCTAGTCGAGAGGGGAGACAGGGTTGGGGCGAGCAGTACTTC. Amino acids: CSASREGRQGWGEQYF.